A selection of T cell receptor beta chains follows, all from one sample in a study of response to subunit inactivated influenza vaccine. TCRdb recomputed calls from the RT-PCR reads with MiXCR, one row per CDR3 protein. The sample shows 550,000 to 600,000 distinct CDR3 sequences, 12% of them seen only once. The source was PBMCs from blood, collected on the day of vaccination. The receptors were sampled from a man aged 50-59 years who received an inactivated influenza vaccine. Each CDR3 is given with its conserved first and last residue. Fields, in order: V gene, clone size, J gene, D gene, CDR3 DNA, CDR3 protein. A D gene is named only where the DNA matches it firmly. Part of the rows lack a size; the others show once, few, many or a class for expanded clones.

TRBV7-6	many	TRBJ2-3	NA	TGTGCCAGCAGCTTGCAACTGACAGATACGCAGTATTTT	CASSLQLTDTQYF
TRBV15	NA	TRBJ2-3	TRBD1	TGTGCCACCAGCAGCAGACAGGGAGCCACAGATACGCAGTATTTT	CATSSRQGATDTQYF
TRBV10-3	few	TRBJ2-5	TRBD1	TGTGCCATCAGGAGGGACAGCGCCGGAGAGACCCAGTACTTC	CAIRRDSAGETQYF
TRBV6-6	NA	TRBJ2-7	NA	TGTGCCAGCAGTTATCGGGCCGGGTACGAGCAGTACTTC	CASSYRAGYEQYF
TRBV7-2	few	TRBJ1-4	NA	TGTGCCAGCAGCTTGTCCGCCTCGGGAAGGGGGAATGAAAAACTGTTTTTT	CASSLSASGRGNEKLFF
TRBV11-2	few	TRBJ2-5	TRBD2	TGTGCCAGCAGCTTACTAGGACTAGCGGGGAGAGAGACCCAGTACTTC	CASSLLGLAGRETQYF
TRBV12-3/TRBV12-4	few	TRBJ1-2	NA	TGTGCCAGCAGTTTATTCCGCGGCTATGGCTACACCTTC	CASSLFRGYGYTF
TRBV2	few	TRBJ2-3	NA	TGTGCCAGCAGCGCATCACTTACTAGCCTTCTCCGCACAGATACGCAGTATTTT	CASSASLTSLLRTDTQYF
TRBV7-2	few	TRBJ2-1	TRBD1	TGTGCCAGCAGCTTATGGGGACAGGGTAACAATGAGCAGTTCTTC	CASSLWGQGNNEQFF
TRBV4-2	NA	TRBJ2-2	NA	TGTGCCAGCAGCCCGACCACCATTTTCCTGAACACCGGGGAGCTGTTTTTT	CASSPTTIFLNTGELFF
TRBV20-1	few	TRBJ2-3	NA	TGCAGTGCCCAAGCCCTAGCAGGGAGCACAGATACGCAGTATTTT	CSAQALAGSTDTQYF
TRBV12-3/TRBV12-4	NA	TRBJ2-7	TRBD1	TGTGCCAGCAGCTGGACAGGGTCCCACGAGCAGTACTTC	CASSWTGSHEQYF
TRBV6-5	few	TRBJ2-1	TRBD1	TGTGCCAGCAATTACGGCGGGACAGGGGATTACAATGAGCAGTTCTTC	CASNYGGTGDYNEQFF
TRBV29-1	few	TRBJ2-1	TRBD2	TGCAGCGTTTCTAAACGACTAGCCAGCTACAATGAGCAGTTCTTC	CSVSKRLASYNEQFF
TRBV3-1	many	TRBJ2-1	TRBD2	TGTGCTGCGGGGGGGATCAATGAGCAGTTCTTC	CAAGGINEQFF
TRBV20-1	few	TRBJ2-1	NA	TGCAGTGCCCAGGGCCATGAGCAGTTCTTC	CSAQGHEQFF
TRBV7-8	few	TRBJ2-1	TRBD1	TGTGCCAGTTTTCAACAGGGGGCTTCGACAATACGTAATGAGCAGTTCTTC	CASFQQGASTIRNEQFF
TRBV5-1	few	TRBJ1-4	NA	TGCGCCACAAAGCGCCTCGGGGATGAAAAACTGTTTTTT	CATKRLGDEKLFF
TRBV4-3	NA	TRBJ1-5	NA	TGCGCCAGCAGCCAACATGGACGGGGTAATCAGCCCCAGCATTTT	CASSQHGRGNQPQHF
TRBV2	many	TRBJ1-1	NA	TGTGCCAGCAGTGCAAAGGGGAACACTGAAGCTTTCTTT	CASSAKGNTEAFF
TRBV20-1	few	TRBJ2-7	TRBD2	TGCAGTGCTACCGGGACTAGTACCTACGAGCAGTACTTC	CSATGTSTYEQYF
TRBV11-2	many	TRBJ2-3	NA	TGTGCCAGCAGCCCCCTCAGGGGGGACGTCTTTTACACAGATACGCAGTATTTT	CASSPLRGDVFYTDTQYF
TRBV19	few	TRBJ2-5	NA	TGTGCCAGTAGTATGGTGGTGCCAGAGACCCAGTACTTC	CASSMVVPETQYF
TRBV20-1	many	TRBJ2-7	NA	TGCAGTGCTAGAGGGACAGAAGACTACGAGCAGTACTTC	CSARGTEDYEQYF
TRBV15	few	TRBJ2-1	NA	TGTGCCACCAGCTTGCGGGAACGATACAATGAGCAGTTCTTC	CATSLRERYNEQFF
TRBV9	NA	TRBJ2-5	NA	TGTGCCAGCAGCGTGCTCGGCGTACCCCAAGAGACCCAGTACTTC	CASSVLGVPQETQYF
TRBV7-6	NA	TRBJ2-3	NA	TGTGCCAGCAGCTTAGAAGTAGGGAGGACCACAGATACGCAGTATTTT	CASSLEVGRTTDTQYF
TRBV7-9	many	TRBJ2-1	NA	TGTGCCAGCAGCCCGAGTGGGACTGTGGGGTTCTTC	CASSPSGTVGFF
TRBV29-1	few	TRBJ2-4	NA	TGCAGCGTTTTGGTGGACAGAAACATTCAGTACTTC	CSVLVDRNIQYF
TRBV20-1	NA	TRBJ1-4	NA	TGCAGTGCTAGCGGCAGGGATGAAAAACTGTTTTTT	CSASGRDEKLFF
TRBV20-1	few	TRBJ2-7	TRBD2	TGCAGTGCGCCTCCGGGACTAGGTAGAAACGAGCAGTACTTC	CSAPPGLGRNEQYF
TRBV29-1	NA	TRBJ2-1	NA	TGCAGCGTTCGCGTGCGGGATTCCTACAATGAGCAGTTCTTC	CSVRVRDSYNEQFF
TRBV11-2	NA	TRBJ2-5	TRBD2	TGTGCCAGCAGCCGCGGGACTAGCGGGGGATCTCAAGAGACCCAGTACTTC	CASSRGTSGGSQETQYF
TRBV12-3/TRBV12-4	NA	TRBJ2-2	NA	TGTGCCAGCAGTTTAGACGGGATGGGCACCGGGGAGCTGTTTTTT	CASSLDGMGTGELFF
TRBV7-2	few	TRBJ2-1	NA	TGTGCCAGCAGCTTAGGGGCCACCCAAGGTGAGCAGTTCTTC	CASSLGATQGEQFF
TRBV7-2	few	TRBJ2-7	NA	TGTGCCAGCGGTGTCGGCTACGAGCAGTACTTC	CASGVGYEQYF
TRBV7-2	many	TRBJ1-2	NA	TGTGCCAGCAGCTCGGGACGGAATTTCTATGGCTACACCTTC	CASSSGRNFYGYTF
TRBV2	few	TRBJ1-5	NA	TGTGCCAGCGTATTGACAGGCTATAGCAATCAGCCCCAGCATTTT	CASVLTGYSNQPQHF
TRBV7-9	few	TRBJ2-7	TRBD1	TGTGCCAGCAGCCCCTACCGGGACAGCTCCTACGAGCAGTACTTC	CASSPYRDSSYEQYF
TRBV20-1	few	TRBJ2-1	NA	TGCAGTGCTAGAGATCTGGCAGCCTCCTACAATGAGCAGTTCTTC	CSARDLAASYNEQFF
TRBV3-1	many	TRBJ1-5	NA	TGTGCCAGCAGCCAAGGGATTAATCAGCCCCAGCATTTT	CASSQGINQPQHF